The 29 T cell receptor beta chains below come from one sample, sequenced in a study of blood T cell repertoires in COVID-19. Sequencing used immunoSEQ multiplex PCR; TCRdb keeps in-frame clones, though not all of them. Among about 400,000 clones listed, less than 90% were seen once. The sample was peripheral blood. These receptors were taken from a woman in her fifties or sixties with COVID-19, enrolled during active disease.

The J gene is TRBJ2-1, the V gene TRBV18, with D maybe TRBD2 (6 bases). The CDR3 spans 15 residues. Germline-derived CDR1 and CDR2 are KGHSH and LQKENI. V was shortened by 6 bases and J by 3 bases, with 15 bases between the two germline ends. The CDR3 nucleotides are TGTGCCAGCTCCCCGGATCCGGGGGACTACAATGAGCAGTTCTTC. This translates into CASSPDPGDYNEQFF.

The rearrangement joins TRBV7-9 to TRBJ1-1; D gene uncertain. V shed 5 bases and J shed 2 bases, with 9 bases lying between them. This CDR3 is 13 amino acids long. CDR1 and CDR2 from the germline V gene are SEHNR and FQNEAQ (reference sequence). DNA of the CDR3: TGTGCCAGCAGCCTTCAGGCTAACACTGAAGCTTTCTTT. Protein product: CASSLQANTEAFF. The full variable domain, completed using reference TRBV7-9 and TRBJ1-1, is DTGVSQNPRHKITKRGQNVTFRCDPISEHNRLYWYRQTLGQGPEFLTYFQNEAQLEKSRLLSDRFSAERPKGSFSTLEIQRTEQGDSAMYLCASSLQANTEAFFGQGTRLTVV.

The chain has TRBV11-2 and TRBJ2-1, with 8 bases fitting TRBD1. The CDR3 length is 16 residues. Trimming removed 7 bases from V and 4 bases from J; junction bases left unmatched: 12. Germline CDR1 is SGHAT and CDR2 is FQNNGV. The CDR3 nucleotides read TGTGCCAGCACCCCTATGGACAGGGTCACGTACAATGAGCAGTTCTTC. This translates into CASTPMDRVTYNEQFF. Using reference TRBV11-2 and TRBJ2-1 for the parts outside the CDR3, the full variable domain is EAGVAQSPRYKIIEKRQSVAFWCNPISGHATLYWYQQILGQGPKLLIQFQNNGVVDDSQLPKDRFSAERLKGVDSTLKIQPAKLEDSAVYLCASTPMDRVTYNEQFFGPGTRLTVL.

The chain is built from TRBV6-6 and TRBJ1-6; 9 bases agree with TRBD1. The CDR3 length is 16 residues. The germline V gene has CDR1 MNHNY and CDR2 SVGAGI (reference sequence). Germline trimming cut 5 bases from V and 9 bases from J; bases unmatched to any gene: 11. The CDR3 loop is CASSAPTGGVSSPLHF. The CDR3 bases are TGTGCCAGCAGTGCGCCGACAGGGGGGGTTAGTTCACCCCTCCACTTT.

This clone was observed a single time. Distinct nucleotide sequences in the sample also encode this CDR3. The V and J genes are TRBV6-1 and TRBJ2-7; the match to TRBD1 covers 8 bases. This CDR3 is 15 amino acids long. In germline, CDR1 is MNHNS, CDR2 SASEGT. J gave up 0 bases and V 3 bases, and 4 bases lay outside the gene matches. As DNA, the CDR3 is TGTGCCAGCAGTGACCCGGGACAGGCCTCCTACGAGCAGTACTTC. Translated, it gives CASSDPGQASYEQYF.

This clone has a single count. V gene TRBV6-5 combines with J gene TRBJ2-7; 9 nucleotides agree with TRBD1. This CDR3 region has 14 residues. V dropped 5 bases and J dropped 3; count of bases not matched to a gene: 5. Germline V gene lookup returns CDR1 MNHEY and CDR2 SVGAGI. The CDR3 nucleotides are TGTGCCAGCAGTCGGGACAGGGAAGGCTACGAGCAGTACTTC. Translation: CASSRDREGYEQYF.

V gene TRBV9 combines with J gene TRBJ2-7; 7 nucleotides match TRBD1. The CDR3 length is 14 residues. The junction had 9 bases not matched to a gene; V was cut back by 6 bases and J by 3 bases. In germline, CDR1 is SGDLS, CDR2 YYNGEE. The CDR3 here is CASTETGDDYEQYF. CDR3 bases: TGTGCCAGCACCGAAACAGGGGACGACTACGAGCAGTACTTC.

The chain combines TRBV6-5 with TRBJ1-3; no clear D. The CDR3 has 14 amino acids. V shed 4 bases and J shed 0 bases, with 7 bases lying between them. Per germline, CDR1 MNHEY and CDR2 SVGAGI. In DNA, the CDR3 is TGTGCCAGCAGTTCCGGTTCCTCTGGAAACACCATATATTTT. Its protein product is CASSSGSSGNTIYF.

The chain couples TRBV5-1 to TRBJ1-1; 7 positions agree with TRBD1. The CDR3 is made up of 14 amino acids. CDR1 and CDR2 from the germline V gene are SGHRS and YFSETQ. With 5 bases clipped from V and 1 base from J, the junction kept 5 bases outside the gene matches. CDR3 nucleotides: TGCGCCAGCAGTTGGGGACAGCCGAACACTGAAGCTTTCTTT. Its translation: CASSWGQPNTEAFF.

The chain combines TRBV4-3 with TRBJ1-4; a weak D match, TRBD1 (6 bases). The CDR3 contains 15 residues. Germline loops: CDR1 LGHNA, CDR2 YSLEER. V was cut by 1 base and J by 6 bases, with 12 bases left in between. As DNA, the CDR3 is TGCGCCAGCAGCCAAGTGACAGGCGGGTATGAAAAACTGTTTTTT. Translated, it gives CASSQVTGGYEKLFF.

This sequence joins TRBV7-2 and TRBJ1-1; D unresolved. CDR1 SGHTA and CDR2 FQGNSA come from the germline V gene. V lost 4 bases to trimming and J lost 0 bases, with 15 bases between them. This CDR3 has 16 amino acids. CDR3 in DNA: TGTGCCAGCAGCTCGAGGCCGCCCATCATGAACACTGAAGCTTTCTTT. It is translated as CASSSRPPIMNTEAFF.

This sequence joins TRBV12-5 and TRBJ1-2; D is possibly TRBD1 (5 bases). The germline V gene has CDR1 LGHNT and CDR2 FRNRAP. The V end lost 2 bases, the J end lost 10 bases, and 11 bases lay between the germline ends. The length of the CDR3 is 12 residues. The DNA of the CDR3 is TGTGCTAGTGGTTTGACGACAGTTCCCTACACCTTC. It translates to CASGLTTVPYTF. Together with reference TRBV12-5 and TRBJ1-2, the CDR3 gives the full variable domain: DARVTQTPRHKVTEMGQEVTMRCQPILGHNTVFWYRQTMMQGLELLAYFRNRAPLDDSGMPKDRFSAEMPDATLATLKIQPSEPRDSAVYFCASGLTTVPYTFGSGTRLTVV.

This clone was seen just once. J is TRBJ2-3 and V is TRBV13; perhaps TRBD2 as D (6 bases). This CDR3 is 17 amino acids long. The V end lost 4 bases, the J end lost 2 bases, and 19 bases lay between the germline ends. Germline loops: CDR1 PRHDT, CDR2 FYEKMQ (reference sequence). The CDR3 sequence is CASSSPSRGLNTDTQYF. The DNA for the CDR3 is TGTGCCAGCAGCTCCCCCTCCCGGGGACTGAACACAGATACGCAGTATTTT.

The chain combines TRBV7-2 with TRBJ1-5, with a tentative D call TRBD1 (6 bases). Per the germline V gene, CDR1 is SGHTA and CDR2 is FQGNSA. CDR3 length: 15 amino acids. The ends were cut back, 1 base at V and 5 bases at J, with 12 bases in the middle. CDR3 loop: CASSLGGQLYQPQHF. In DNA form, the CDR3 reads TGTGCCAGCAGCTTAGGAGGACAGCTTTATCAGCCCCAGCATTTT.

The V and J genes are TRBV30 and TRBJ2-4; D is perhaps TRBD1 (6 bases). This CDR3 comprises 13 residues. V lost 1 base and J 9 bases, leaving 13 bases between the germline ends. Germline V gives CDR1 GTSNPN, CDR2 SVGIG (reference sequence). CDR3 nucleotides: TGTGCCTGGAGTGATCGGACAGTAGGCATTCAGTACTTC. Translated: CAWSDRTVGIQYF.

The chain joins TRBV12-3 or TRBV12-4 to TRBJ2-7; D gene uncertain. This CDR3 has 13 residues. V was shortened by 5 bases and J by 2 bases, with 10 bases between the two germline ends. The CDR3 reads CASSPPGAYEQYF. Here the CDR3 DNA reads TGTGCCAGCAGTCCCCCCGGAGCCTACGAGCAGTACTTC.

The DNA for the CDR3 is TGTGCCAGCACCGGACAGGTTGGCACTGAAGCTTTCTTT. As protein: CASTGQVGTEAFF. This sequence joins TRBV6-6 and TRBJ1-1, with 7 bases matching TRBD1. Germline V gene lookup returns CDR1 MNHNY and CDR2 SVGAGI (reference sequence). This CDR3 contains 13 residues. The J segment lost 4 bases and the V segment lost 7 bases, leaving 6 bases of the junction unmatched.

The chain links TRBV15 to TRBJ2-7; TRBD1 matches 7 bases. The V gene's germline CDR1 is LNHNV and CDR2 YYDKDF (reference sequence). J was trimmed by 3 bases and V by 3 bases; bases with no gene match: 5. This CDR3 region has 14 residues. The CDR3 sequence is CATSRPGQSYEQYF. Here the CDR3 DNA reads TGTGCCACCAGCAGGCCGGGACAGAGCTACGAGCAGTACTTC. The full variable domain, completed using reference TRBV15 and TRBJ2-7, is DAMVIQNPRYQVTQFGKPVTLSCSQTLNHNVMYWYQQKSSQAPKLLFHYYDKDFNNEADTPDNFQSRRPNTSFCFLDIRSPGLGDTAMYLCATSRPGQSYEQYFGPGTRLTVT.

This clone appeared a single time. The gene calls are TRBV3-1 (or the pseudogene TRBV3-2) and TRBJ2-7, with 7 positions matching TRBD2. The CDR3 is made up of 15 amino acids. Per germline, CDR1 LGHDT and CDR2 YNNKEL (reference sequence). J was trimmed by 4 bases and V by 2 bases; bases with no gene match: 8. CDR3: CASSQYGPAGYEQYF. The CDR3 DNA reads TGTGCCAGCAGCCAATACGGCCCAGCGGGGTACGAGCAGTACTTC.

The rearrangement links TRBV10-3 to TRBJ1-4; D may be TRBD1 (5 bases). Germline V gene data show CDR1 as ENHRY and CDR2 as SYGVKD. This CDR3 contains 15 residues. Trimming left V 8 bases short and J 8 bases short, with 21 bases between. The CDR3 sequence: CAISSRDLSGEKLFF. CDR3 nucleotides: TGTGCCATCTCCTCTAGGGACCTCAGCGGGGAAAAACTGTTTTTT.

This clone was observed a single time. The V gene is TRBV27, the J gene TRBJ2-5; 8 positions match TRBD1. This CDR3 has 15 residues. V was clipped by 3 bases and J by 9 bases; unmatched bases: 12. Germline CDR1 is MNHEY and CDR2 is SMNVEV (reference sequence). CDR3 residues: CASSFGTGSLLPQYF. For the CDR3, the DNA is TGTGCCAGCAGTTTCGGGACAGGAAGCCTCTTGCCCCAGTACTTC.

The CDR3 nucleotides are TGCGCCAGCAGCCAAGAGGGCAGGGGGCGACGATTGGCTTTCTTT. Its translation: CASSQEGRGRRLAFF. This chain connects TRBV4-1 to TRBJ1-1, with TRBD1 matching over 8 bases. CDR1 is MGHRA and CDR2 is YSYEKL in the germline V gene. V trimming: 0 bases; J trimming: 11 bases; junction bases outside the gene matches: 11. The CDR3 is made up of 15 amino acids.

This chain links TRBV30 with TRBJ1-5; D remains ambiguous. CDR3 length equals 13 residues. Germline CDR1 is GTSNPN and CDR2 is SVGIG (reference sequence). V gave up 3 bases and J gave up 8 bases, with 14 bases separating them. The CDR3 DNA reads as TGTGCCTGGAGGGGTCGCAACGGGGAGCCCCAGCATTTT. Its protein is CAWRGRNGEPQHF. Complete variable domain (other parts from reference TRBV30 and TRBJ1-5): SQTIHQWPATLVQPVGSPLSLECTVEGTSNPNLYWYRQAAGRGLQLLFYSVGIGQISSEVPQNLSASRPQDRQFILSSKKLLLSDSGFYLCAWRGRNGEPQHFGDGTRLSIL.

In DNA form, the CDR3 reads TGTGCCAGCAGCTCAACTCGGGAGACCCAGTACTTC. Encoded protein: CASSSTRETQYF. The V gene is TRBV11-2, the J gene TRBJ2-5; D gene unclear. V shed 4 bases and J shed 5 bases, with 8 bases lying between them. This CDR3 is 12 amino acids long. Per germline, CDR1 SGHAT and CDR2 FQNNGV.

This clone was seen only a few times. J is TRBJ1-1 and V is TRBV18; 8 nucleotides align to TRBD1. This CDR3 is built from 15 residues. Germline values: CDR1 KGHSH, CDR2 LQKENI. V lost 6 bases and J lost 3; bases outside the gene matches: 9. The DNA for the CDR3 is TGTGCCAGCTCCCTAGTAGACAGGGGACACACTGAAGCTTTCTTT. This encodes CASSLVDRGHTEAFF.

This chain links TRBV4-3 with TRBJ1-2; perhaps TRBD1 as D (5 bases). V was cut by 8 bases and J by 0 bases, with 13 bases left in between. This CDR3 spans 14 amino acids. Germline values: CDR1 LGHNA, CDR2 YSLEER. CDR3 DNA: TGCGCCAGCTTTCCAGGGCGAGCTAACTATGGCTACACCTTC. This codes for CASFPGRANYGYTF.

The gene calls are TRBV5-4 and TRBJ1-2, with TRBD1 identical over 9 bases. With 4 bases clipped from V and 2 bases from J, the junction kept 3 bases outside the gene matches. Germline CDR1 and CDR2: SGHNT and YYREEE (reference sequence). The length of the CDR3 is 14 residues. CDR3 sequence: CASSAGQGNYGYTF. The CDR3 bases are TGTGCCAGCAGCGCGGGACAGGGAAACTATGGCTACACCTTC.

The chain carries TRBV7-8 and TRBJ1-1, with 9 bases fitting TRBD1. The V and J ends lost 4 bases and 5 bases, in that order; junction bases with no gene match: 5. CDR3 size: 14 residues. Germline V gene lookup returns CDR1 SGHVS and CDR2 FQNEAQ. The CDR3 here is CASSWGQGRTEAFF. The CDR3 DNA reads TGTGCCAGCAGCTGGGGACAGGGACGGACTGAAGCTTTCTTT. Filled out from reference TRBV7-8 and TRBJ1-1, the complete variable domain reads GAGVSQSPRYKVAKRGQDVALRCDPISGHVSLFWYQQALGQGPEFLTYFQNEAQLDKSGLPSDRFFAERPEGSVSTLKIQRTQQEDSAVYLCASSWGQGRTEAFFGQGTRLTVV.

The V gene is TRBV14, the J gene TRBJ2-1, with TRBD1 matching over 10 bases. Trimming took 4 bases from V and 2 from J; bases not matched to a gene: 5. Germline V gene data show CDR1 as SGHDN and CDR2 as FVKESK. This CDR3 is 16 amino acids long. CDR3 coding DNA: TGTGCCAGCAGCCCCTTGACAGGGGGCCCCTACAATGAGCAGTTCTTC. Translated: CASSPLTGGPYNEQFF.